The next 3 T cell receptor beta chains were all read from a single sample in a study of blood T cell repertoires in COVID-19. Clones were sequenced by immunoSEQ multiplex PCR, and TCRdb holds only the in-frame ones, with some missing. In the table there are around 370,000 clones, approximately 90% of which are singletons. The sample taken for sequencing was PBMCs or T cells enriched from blood (not recorded which). All receptors derive from a woman younger than 35 who had recovered from COVID-19.

CDR3 in amino acids: CASSLSGGYEQYF. The CDR3 DNA reads as TGTGCCAGCAGTTTATCCGGGGGCTACGAGCAGTACTTC. The V call is TRBV12-3 or TRBV12-4, the J call TRBJ2-7; a weak D match, TRBD2 (6 bases). This CDR3 is built from 13 residues. The V end lost 2 bases, the J end lost 3 bases, and 8 bases lay between the germline ends.

The V and J genes are TRBV7-9 and TRBJ1-2, with TRBD1 matching 9 bases. This CDR3 spans 18 amino acids. Trimming removed 5 bases from V and 0 bases from J; junction bases left unmatched: 13. The germline V gene has CDR1 SEHNR and CDR2 FQNEAQ (reference sequence). Here the CDR3 reads CASSDGTGGLPANYGYTF. CDR3 nucleotide sequence: TGTGCCAGCAGCGACGGAACAGGGGGCTTGCCGGCTAACTATGGCTACACCTTC.

This chain connects TRBV5-6 to TRBJ1-2; 10 positions agree with TRBD1. Per the germline V gene, CDR1 is SGHDT and CDR2 is YYEEEE. The junction had 6 bases not matched to a gene; V was cut back by 1 base and J by 3 bases. The CDR3 extends over 16 amino acids. CDR3 in DNA: TGTGCCAGCAGCTTGCCGGGACAGGGGAGTGACTATGGCTACACCTTC. It specifies CASSLPGQGSDYGYTF.